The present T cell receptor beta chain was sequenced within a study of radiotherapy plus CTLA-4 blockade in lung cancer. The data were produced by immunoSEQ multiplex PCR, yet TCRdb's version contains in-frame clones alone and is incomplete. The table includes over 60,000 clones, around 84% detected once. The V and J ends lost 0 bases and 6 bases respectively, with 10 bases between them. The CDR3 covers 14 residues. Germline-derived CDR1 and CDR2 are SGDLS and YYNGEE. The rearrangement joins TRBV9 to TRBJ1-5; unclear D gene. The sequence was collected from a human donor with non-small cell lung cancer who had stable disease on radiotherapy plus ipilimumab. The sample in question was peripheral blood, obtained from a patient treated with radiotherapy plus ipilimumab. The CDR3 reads CASSVGRVTQPQHF. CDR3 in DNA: TGTGCCAGCAGCGTAGGGAGGGTTACTCAGCCCCAGCATTTT.